The T cell receptor (beta chain) under discussion was sequenced for a study of cytomegalovirus exposure and HLA in healthy donors. Primers included in the PCR were 60 Vbeta and 13 Jbeta primers. Method: immunoSEQ multiplex PCR; TCRdb's copy keeps in-frame clones and lacks some. The sample contains roughly 200,000 clones, approximately 88% of which appear only once. Findings of the study overall: Altogether, 150 to 200 TCR beta chains were recorded as cytomegalovirus-associated.

Comments on this clone: Its specificity is unknown.

The length of the CDR3 is 14 residues. Trimming removed 1 base from V and 11 bases from J; junction bases left unmatched: 5. In germline, CDR1 is MGHRA, CDR2 YSYEKL. The sequenced material came from PBMCs. The chain combines TRBV4-1 with TRBJ1-6, with 7 bases lining up with TRBD1. This sequence originates from a boy aged 2 to 10 in good health and CMV-seronegative. The CDR3 sequence is CASSQARGNPPLHF. DNA of the CDR3: TGCGCCAGCAGCCAAGCCAGGGGGAATCCACCCCTCCACTTT.